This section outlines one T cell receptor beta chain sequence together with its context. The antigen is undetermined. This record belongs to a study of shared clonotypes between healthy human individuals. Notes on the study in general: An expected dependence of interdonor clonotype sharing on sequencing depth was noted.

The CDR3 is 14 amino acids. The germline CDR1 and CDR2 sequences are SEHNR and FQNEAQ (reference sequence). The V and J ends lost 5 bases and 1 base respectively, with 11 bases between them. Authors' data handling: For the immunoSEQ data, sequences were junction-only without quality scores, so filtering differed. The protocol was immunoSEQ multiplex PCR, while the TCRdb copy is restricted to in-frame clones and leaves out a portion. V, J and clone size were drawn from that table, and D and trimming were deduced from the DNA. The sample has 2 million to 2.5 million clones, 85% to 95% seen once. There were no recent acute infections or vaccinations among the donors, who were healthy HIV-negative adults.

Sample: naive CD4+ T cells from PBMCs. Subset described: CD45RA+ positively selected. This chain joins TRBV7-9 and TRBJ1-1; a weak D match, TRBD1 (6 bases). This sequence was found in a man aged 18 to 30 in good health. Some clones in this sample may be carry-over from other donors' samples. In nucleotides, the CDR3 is TGTGCCAGCAGCATCGGGACATCGAACACTGAAGCTTTCTTT. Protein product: CASSIGTSNTEAFF. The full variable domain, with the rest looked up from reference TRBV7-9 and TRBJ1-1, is DTGVSQNPRHKITKRGQNVTFRCDPISEHNRLYWYRQTLGQGPEFLTYFQNEAQLEKSRLLSDRFSAERPKGSFSTLEIQRTEQGDSAMYLCASSIGTSNTEAFFGQGTRLTVV.